This section outlines one TCR beta chain sequence together with its context. The antigen remains undetermined. Libraries were prepared by immunoSEQ multiplex PCR; TCRdb keeps only in-frame clonotypes and omits some of them. The sample has about 120,000 clones; approximately 94% are singletons. The record originates from a study of T cell responses to AZD1222 COVID-19 vaccine. Broader study findings: Clonal diversity may have been underestimated in mostly white British donors.

The CDR3 totals 15 residues. Losses at the gene ends were 0 bases for V and 9 bases for J; bases not matched to a gene: 7. Per germline, CDR1 SGHNT and CDR2 YYREEE (reference sequence). The source is an adult who received the AZD1222 COVID-19 vaccine. The chain uses TRBV5-4 and TRBJ2-1, with 9 bases fitting TRBD1. The sequenced sample was peripheral blood, obtained 28 days after the second AZD1222 dose. CDR3 sequence: CASSLVQGAPSEQFF. The DNA for the CDR3 is TGTGCCAGCAGCTTGGTACAGGGGGCGCCGAGTGAGCAGTTCTTC. Combining the CDR3 with reference TRBV5-4 and TRBJ2-1 gives the whole variable domain ETGVTQSPTHLIKTRGQQVTLRCSSQSGHNTVSWYQQALGQGPQFIFQYYREEENGRGNFPPRFSGLQFPNYSSELNVNALELDDSALYLCASSLVQGAPSEQFFGPGTRLTVL.